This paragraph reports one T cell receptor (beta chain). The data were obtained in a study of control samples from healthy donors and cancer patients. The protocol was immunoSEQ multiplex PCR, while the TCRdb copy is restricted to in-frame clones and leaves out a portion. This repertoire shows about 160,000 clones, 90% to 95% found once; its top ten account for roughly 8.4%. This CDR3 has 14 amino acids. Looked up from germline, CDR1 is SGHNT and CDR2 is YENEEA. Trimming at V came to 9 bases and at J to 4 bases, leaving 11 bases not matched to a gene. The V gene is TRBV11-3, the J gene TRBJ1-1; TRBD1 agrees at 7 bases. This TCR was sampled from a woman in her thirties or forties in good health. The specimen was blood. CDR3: CASSRDSGFTEAFF. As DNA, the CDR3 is TGTGCCAGTAGCCGGGACAGCGGGTTCACTGAAGCTTTCTTT.